The 32 T cell receptor beta chains presented below share a single source sample, sequenced in a study of blood T cell repertoires in COVID-19. The data were produced by immunoSEQ multiplex PCR, yet TCRdb's version contains in-frame clones alone and is incomplete. This repertoire shows some 190,000 clones, under 80% found once; its top ten account for 9.5% to 15%. The sequenced material came from peripheral blood. The origin of the receptors is a woman in her forties or fifties with acute or convalescent COVID-19.

J is TRBJ2-7 and V is TRBV7-9, with 7 bases matching TRBD1. The CDR3 has 15 residues. J was trimmed by 0 bases and V by 3 bases; bases with no gene match: 5. Looked up from germline, CDR1 is SEHNR and CDR2 is FQNEAQ (reference sequence). For the CDR3, the DNA is TGTGCCAGCAGCTTTCCCAGGGGGAACTCCTACGAGCAGTACTTC. It codes for CASSFPRGNSYEQYF.

This sequence joins TRBV11-2 and TRBJ1-1; 7 nucleotides align to TRBD1. The V gene's germline CDR1 is SGHAT and CDR2 FQNNGV. The CDR3 runs 14 residues. The J segment lost 9 bases and the V segment lost 0 bases, leaving 7 bases of the junction unmatched. This CDR3 reads CASSLEVRGSQAFF. The DNA of the CDR3 is TGTGCCAGCAGCTTAGAGGTCAGGGGGTCGCAAGCTTTCTTT. Supplemented by reference TRBV11-2 and TRBJ1-1, the full variable domain reads EAGVAQSPRYKIIEKRQSVAFWCNPISGHATLYWYQQILGQGPKLLIQFQNNGVVDDSQLPKDRFSAERLKGVDSTLKIQPAKLEDSAVYLCASSLEVRGSQAFFGQGTRLTVV.

The chain couples TRBV5-1 to TRBJ1-4; the match to TRBD1 covers 9 bases. CDR1 and CDR2 (germline): SGHRS, YFSETQ. This CDR3 has 15 residues. Germline trimming cut 4 bases from V and 8 bases from J; bases unmatched to any gene: 9. The CDR3 sequence is CASSLLGQGGEKLFF. The CDR3 DNA follows: TGCGCCAGCAGCCTATTGGGACAGGGTGGGGAAAAACTGTTTTTT.

This clone was seen repeatedly, ten times or more. This chain links TRBV10-3 with TRBJ1-1; 7 bases fit TRBD1. V was clipped by 0 bases and J by 11 bases; unmatched bases: 3. This CDR3 is 12 amino acids long. Germline-derived CDR1 and CDR2 are ENHRY and SYGVKD. The CDR3 region is CAISESDRVAFF. The DNA of the CDR3 is TGTGCCATCAGTGAGTCCGACAGGGTTGCTTTCTTT.

Concerning this clone: Additional DNA sequences in this sample encode the identical CDR3. The rearrangement links TRBV7-2 to TRBJ1-2; possibly TRBD1 for D (5 bases). Deletions cut 0 bases from V and 4 bases from J, with 9 bases between. CDR1 SGHTA and CDR2 FQGNSA come from the germline V gene. CDR3 size: 14 residues. CDR3 region: CASSLAGGGYGYTF. The CDR3 nucleotides are TGTGCCAGCAGCTTAGCGGGGGGAGGCTATGGCTACACCTTC.

The chain recombines TRBV25-1 with TRBJ1-5, with 8 positions matching TRBD1. The junction had 10 bases not matched to a gene; V was cut back by 6 bases and J by 3 bases. The germline V gene has CDR1 MGHDK and CDR2 SYGVNS. CDR3 length: 16 residues. The CDR3 here is CASRADRARDNQPQHF. For the CDR3, the DNA is TGTGCCAGCAGGGCGGACAGGGCACGGGACAATCAGCCCCAGCATTTT.

The chain employs TRBV27 and TRBJ1-4; D remains ambiguous. CDR3 length: 14 amino acids. Trimming took 5 bases from V and 2 from J, leaving 9 bases between them. Germline CDR1 is MNHEY and CDR2 is SMNVEV (reference sequence). CDR3 in DNA: TGTGCCAGCAGTCCGAGTAGCACTAATGAAAAACTGTTTTTT. Protein product: CASSPSSTNEKLFF.

This clone was observed once. The J gene is TRBJ2-7, the V gene TRBV3-1 (or the pseudogene TRBV3-2), with D tentatively TRBD2 (5 bases). V lost 4 bases and J lost 0, with 7 bases in between. The CDR3 totals 13 residues. The germline V gene encodes CDR1 LGHDT and CDR2 YNNKEL (reference sequence). CDR3 protein: CASSLSGSYEQYF. Here the CDR3 DNA reads TGTGCCAGCAGCCTGAGCGGCTCCTACGAGCAGTACTTC.

This clone was picked up one time. The chain joins TRBV3-1 (or the pseudogene TRBV3-2) to TRBJ2-1; 14 nucleotides agree with TRBD2. The junction had 8 bases not matched to a gene; V was cut back by 0 bases and J by 10 bases. The length of the CDR3 is 17 residues. CDR1 is LGHDT, CDR2 YNNKEL, per germline (reference sequence). CDR3 nucleotide sequence: TGTGCCAGCAGCCAAGATGGACTAGCGGGAGGAAGCGCAGAGCAGTTCTTC. It yields the protein CASSQDGLAGGSAEQFF.

This sequence joins TRBV10-3 and TRBJ2-7, with TRBD1 identical over 8 bases. Germline CDR1 is ENHRY and CDR2 is SYGVKD. V dropped 8 bases and J dropped 1; count of bases not matched to a gene: 4. CDR3 length: 13 amino acids. CDR3 DNA: TGTGCCATCGGACAGGGCCTATCCTACGAGCAGTACTTC. As protein: CAIGQGLSYEQYF.

This clone was seen more than once but under ten times. The chain is built from TRBV3-1 (or the pseudogene TRBV3-2) and TRBJ1-5; no clear D. V lost 1 base and J lost 4, with 8 bases in between. CDR1 LGHDT and CDR2 YNNKEL come from the germline V gene (reference sequence). This CDR3 contains 14 residues. DNA for the CDR3: TGTGCCAGCAGCCAAGGCCACAAGAATCAGCCCCAGCATTTT. Translated, it gives CASSQGHKNQPQHF.

This sequence joins TRBV7-6 and TRBJ2-1; 8 nucleotides line up with TRBD2. The CDR3 sequence is 17 residues long. The J segment lost 0 bases and the V segment lost 7 bases, leaving 11 bases of the junction unmatched. Per germline, CDR1 SGHVS and CDR2 FNYEAQ. The CDR3 nucleotides read TGTGCCAGCACCCCCTCGGGAGGGCTTAGCTCCTACAATGAGCAGTTCTTC. Translation: CASTPSGGLSSYNEQFF.

V usage is TRBV28 and J usage is TRBJ2-6; a weak D match, TRBD1 (6 bases). The CDR3 contains 16 residues. Trimming left V 5 bases short and J 0 bases short, with 11 bases between. Germline V lookup: CDR1 MDHEN, CDR2 SYDVKM. CDR3 DNA: TGTGCCAGCAGTCCCGACAGGAGCTCTGGGGCCAACGTCCTGACTTTC. Translation gives CASSPDRSSGANVLTF.

The chain employs TRBV24-1 and TRBJ2-2; the match to TRBD1 covers 7 bases. The CDR3 has 14 residues. Unmatched junction bases numbered 8, after V lost 8 bases and J lost 6 bases. Germline CDR1 KGHDR, CDR2 SFDVKD. For the CDR3, the DNA is TGTGCCACCACCCCGGGACAGATACCCGGGGAGCTGTTTTTT. Its translation is CATTPGQIPGELFF.

V and J are TRBV28 and TRBJ1-2, with 9 bases matching TRBD1. The germline V gene encodes CDR1 MDHEN and CDR2 SYDVKM. V dropped 2 bases and J dropped 8; count of bases not matched to a gene: 3. This CDR3 is 13 amino acids long. DNA for the CDR3: TGTGCCAGCAGTTTAAACAGGGGGCAGGGCTACACCTTC. As protein: CASSLNRGQGYTF.

Details on this clone: Relative to the germline gene, one junction end is altered; a read error may explain this. The rearrangement joins TRBV28 to TRBJ2-1; 9 nucleotides agree with TRBD2. The CDR3 is 15 residues long. Germline V lookup: CDR1 MDHEN, CDR2 SYDVKM. The CDR3 spells CACSLTSGPYNELFF. The CDR3 bases are TGTGCCTGCAGTTTGACTAGCGGACCCTACAATGAGCTGTTCTTC. Filled out from reference TRBV28 and TRBJ2-1, the complete variable domain reads DVKVTQSSRYLVKRTGEKVFLECVQDMDHENMFWYRQDPGLGLRLIYFSYDVKMKEKGDIPEGYSVSREKKERFSLILESASTNQTSMYLCACSLTSGPYNELFFGPGTRLTVL.

V is TRBV9 and J is TRBJ2-7; 7 bases match TRBD1. V gave up 3 bases and J gave up 0 bases; unmatched junction bases: 3. Germline V gene data show CDR1 as SGDLS and CDR2 as YYNGEE. This CDR3 contains 14 residues. The CDR3 DNA sequence: TGTGCCAGCAGCGCCGGACAGGTCTCCTACGAGCAGTACTTC. Residues: CASSAGQVSYEQYF.

The V and J genes are TRBV19 and TRBJ2-7; unclear D gene. Germline CDR1 LNHDA, CDR2 SQIVND (reference sequence). This CDR3 has 11 amino acids. V lost 8 bases and J 4 bases, leaving 9 bases between the germline ends. CDR3 protein: CASRGVYEQYF. CDR3 in DNA: TGTGCCAGTCGCGGCGTGTACGAGCAGTACTTC.

This chain links TRBV28 with TRBJ1-2; TRBD1 agrees at 7 bases. The CDR3 runs to 16 residues. Germline V lookup: CDR1 MDHEN, CDR2 SYDVKM. Losses at the gene ends were 4 bases for V and 5 bases for J; bases not matched to a gene: 13. The CDR3 DNA follows: TGTGCCAGCAGTTCTCTACAGGGTCCAGGGGGGTATGGCTACACCTTC. The encoded protein is CASSSLQGPGGYGYTF.

J is TRBJ2-2 and V is TRBV12-5; the match to TRBD1 covers 10 bases. The V segment lost 5 bases and the J segment 6 bases; nucleotides outside the gene matches: 3. Germline assignment: CDR1 LGHNT and CDR2 FRNRAP. The CDR3 consists of 14 residues. The CDR3 protein is CASGQGTGAGELFF. The CDR3 bases are TGTGCTAGTGGTCAAGGGACAGGGGCCGGGGAGCTGTTTTTT. The whole variable domain, filled in from reference TRBV12-5 and TRBJ2-2, reads DARVTQTPRHKVTEMGQEVTMRCQPILGHNTVFWYRQTMMQGLELLAYFRNRAPLDDSGMPKDRFSAEMPDATLATLKIQPSEPRDSAVYFCASGQGTGAGELFFGEGSRLTVL.

The count of this clone is one. This sequence joins TRBV28 and TRBJ2-7, with a tentative D call TRBD1 (6 bases). Per germline, CDR1 MDHEN and CDR2 SYDVKM. The CDR3 extends over 15 amino acids. The V end was cut by 8 bases, the J end by 0 bases, with 17 bases between. The CDR3 loop is CASGTSGVSSYEQYF. The DNA for the CDR3 is TGTGCCAGCGGGACCTCAGGGGTATCCTCCTACGAGCAGTACTTC.

The V and J genes are TRBV4-3 and TRBJ2-3; TRBD2 aligns across 14 bases. Germline V gene data show CDR1 as LGHNA and CDR2 as YSLEER. Trimming removed 4 bases from V and 5 bases from J; junction bases left unmatched: 14. CDR3 length: 19 residues. CDR3: CASSRDNSGTSGRGDTQYF. CDR3 nucleotides: TGCGCCAGCAGCCGAGACAATTCCGGGACTAGCGGGAGAGGAGATACGCAGTATTTT.

The chain combines TRBV11-2 with TRBJ2-1, with D possibly matching TRBD2 (5 bases). V was cut by 0 bases and J by 9 bases, with 12 bases left in between. This CDR3 is built from 14 residues. The germline CDR1 and CDR2 sequences are SGHAT and FQNNGV. CDR3 loop: CASSLEWLSGEQFF. Written as DNA, the CDR3 is TGTGCCAGCAGCTTAGAGTGGCTAAGCGGTGAGCAGTTCTTC.

V is TRBV6-6 and J is TRBJ2-2; TRBD2 might be the D (6 bases). Trimming stripped 10 bases from V and 5 bases from J, with 8 bases between. Germline V gene data show CDR1 as MNHNY and CDR2 as SVGAGI (reference sequence). The CDR3 spans 11 residues. CDR3 sequence reads: CAIAGTGELFF. The CDR3, as DNA: TGTGCCATCGCGGGGACCGGGGAGCTGTTTTTT.

The CDR3 here is CASSTRGGYGYTF. The CDR3 DNA is TGTGCCAGCAGTACCCGGGGGGGTTACGGCTACACCTTC. The chain recombines TRBV5-4 with TRBJ1-2, with TRBD1 as a possible D gene (5 bases). Germline V CDR1 and CDR2: SGHNT, YYREEE (reference sequence). Trimming took 5 bases from V and 8 from J, leaving 16 bases between them. CDR3 length: 13 amino acids.

Written as DNA, the CDR3 is TGTGCCAGCAGCTTACCGGGACTAGCGGTCGAGCAGTACTTC. Translating it yields CASSLPGLAVEQYF. The chain couples TRBV5-6 to TRBJ2-7; TRBD2 matches at 11 bases. Trimming at V came to 2 bases and at J to 6 bases, leaving 4 bases not matched to a gene. The CDR3 loop spans 14 amino acids. Germline V gives CDR1 SGHDT, CDR2 YYEEEE. Full variable domain (outside the CDR3, taken from reference TRBV5-6 and TRBJ2-7): DAGVTQSPTHLIKTRGQQVTLRCSPKSGHDTVSWYQQALGQGPQFIFQYYEEEERQRGNFPDRFSGHQFPNYSSELNVNALLLGDSALYLCASSLPGLAVEQYFGPGTRLTVT.

This rearrangement joins TRBV7-2 to TRBJ2-3; D unclear. CDR3 length: 12 residues. V shed 3 bases and J shed 6 bases, with 7 bases lying between them. Germline-derived CDR1 and CDR2 are SGHTA and FQGNSA. Here the CDR3 reads CASSFLRDTQYF. The CDR3, as DNA: TGTGCCAGCAGCTTTTTGAGGGATACGCAGTATTTT. Looking up the rest from reference TRBV7-2 and TRBJ2-3 gives the full variable domain: GAGVSQSPSNKVTEKGKDVELRCDPISGHTALYWYRQSLGQGLEFLIYFQGNSAPDKSGLPSDRFSAERTGGSVSTLTIQRTQQEDSAVYLCASSFLRDTQYFGPGTRLTVL.

This clone was counted a single time. The rearrangement uses TRBV28 and TRBJ1-5, with D possibly TRBD1 on 6 matching bases. Trimming stripped 3 bases from V and 1 base from J, with 10 bases between. Germline CDR1 reads MDHEN; CDR2 reads SYDVKM. The CDR3 has 15 amino acids. The CDR3 nucleotides read TGTGCCAGCAGTTTCCAGGGGTCGAGCAATCAGCCCCAGCATTTT. Translated, it gives CASSFQGSSNQPQHF.

CDR3 in amino acids: CASSIDSLSYEQYF. CDR3 DNA: TGTGCCAGCTCAATTGACAGCCTTTCCTACGAGCAGTACTTC. The chain has TRBV18 and TRBJ2-7, with D perhaps TRBD1 (5 bases). CDR1 KGHSH and CDR2 LQKENI come from the germline V gene. V lost 5 bases to trimming and J lost 1 base, with 12 bases between them. The CDR3 has 14 residues. The complete variable domain, with remaining parts taken from reference TRBV18 and TRBJ2-7, reads NAGVMQNPRHLVRRRGQEARLRCSPMKGHSHVYWYRQLPEEGLKFMVYLQKENIIDESGMPKERFSAEFPKEGPSILRIQQVVRGDSAAYFCASSIDSLSYEQYFGPGTRLTVT.

The chain combines TRBV6-2 or TRBV6-3 with TRBJ2-2; D gene uncertain. Germline V gene sequence: CDR1 MNHEY, CDR2 SVGEGT. The V gene lost 6 bases and the J gene lost 3 bases, with 17 bases spanning the gap. The CDR3 sequence is 16 residues long. The CDR3 DNA sequence: TGTGCCAGCAGCCCCGGCTGGCTAGAGGACACCGGGGAGCTGTTTTTT. It translates to CASSPGWLEDTGELFF.

This clone was found a few times. V usage is TRBV5-1 and J usage is TRBJ2-1, with 9 bases aligning to TRBD1. The CDR3 is made up of 15 amino acids. Germline CDR1 SGHRS, CDR2 YFSETQ. The V segment lost 7 bases and the J segment 7 bases; nucleotides outside the gene matches: 12. This CDR3 is CASRPLGTGPNEQFF. The CDR3 coding sequence is TGCGCCAGCCGACCACTCGGGACAGGGCCTAATGAGCAGTTCTTC. The full variable domain, rest sourced from reference TRBV5-1 and TRBJ2-1, is KAGVTQTPRYLIKTRGQQVTLSCSPISGHRSVSWYQQTPGQGLQFLFEYFSETQRNKGNFPGRFSGRQFSNSRSEMNVSTLELGDSALYLCASRPLGTGPNEQFFGPGTRLTVL.

V is TRBV2 and J is TRBJ1-2; 9 nucleotides align to TRBD1. Trimming removed 5 bases from V and 8 bases from J; junction bases left unmatched: 12. Per the germline V gene, CDR1 is SNHLY and CDR2 is FYNNEI. The CDR3 is made up of 15 amino acids. This chain's CDR3 is CASSRDRESMYGYTF. DNA for the CDR3: TGTGCCAGCAGTCGGGACAGGGAAAGTATGTACGGCTACACCTTC.